The 11 T cell receptor beta chains given below trace back to one sample, sequenced in a study of cytomegalovirus exposure and HLA in healthy donors. Amplification used 60 Vbeta primers and 13 Jbeta primers. Method: immunoSEQ multiplex PCR; TCRdb's copy keeps in-frame clones and lacks some. Seen here are more than 110,000 clones, about 80% observed once, and the top ten hold roughly 1.4%. Sequenced sample: PBMCs. The receptor set was obtained from a man aged 25-45 years in good health and CMV-seropositive.

V is TRBV28 and J is TRBJ2-4; no clear D gene. Between the trimmed V and J ends, which lost 3 bases and 0 bases, there was a span of 3 bases. This CDR3 spans 13 amino acids. Germline assignment: CDR1 MDHEN and CDR2 SYDVKM. The CDR3 DNA is TGTGCCAGCAGTTTCGGAGCCAAAAACATTCAGTACTTC. This encodes CASSFGAKNIQYF.

The chain recombines TRBV2 with TRBJ2-7, with D possibly matching TRBD1 (6 bases). V was pared by 8 bases and J by 3 bases, with 14 bases between. The CDR3 runs to 13 residues. Germline loops: CDR1 SNHLY, CDR2 FYNNEI. Here the CDR3 reads CASLEGEGYEQYF. In DNA form, the CDR3 reads TGTGCCAGCCTAGAGGGGGAAGGCTACGAGCAGTACTTC.

The count of this clone is one. This chain connects TRBV6-1 to TRBJ2-7; 9 bases are a match to TRBD1. The CDR3 consists of 14 residues. From germline, CDR1 is MNHNS and CDR2 SASEGT. The junction had 5 bases not matched to a gene; V was cut back by 7 bases and J by 1 base. The CDR3 nucleotides are TGTGCCAGCACTCAACAGGGGGCGTCCTACGAGCAGTACTTC. It codes for CASTQQGASYEQYF.

This clone has just one count. This chain connects TRBV5-8 to TRBJ2-1; TRBD2 matches 8 bases. With 5 bases clipped from V and 8 bases from J, the junction kept 18 bases outside the gene matches. Germline CDR1 is SGHTS and CDR2 is YDEGEE. CDR3 size: 17 residues. CDR3 protein: CASRPSKSSGVADEQFF. CDR3 nucleotide sequence: TGTGCCAGCAGGCCCTCGAAGAGTAGCGGGGTGGCGGATGAGCAGTTCTTC.

The rearrangement joins TRBV5-1 to TRBJ2-5, with 8 positions matching TRBD2. The CDR3 is made up of 13 amino acids. Unmatched junction bases numbered 7, after V lost 0 bases and J lost 12 bases. Germline lookup yields CDR1 SGHRS and CDR2 YFSETQ. The CDR3 DNA reads TGCGCCAGCAGCTTGGCCGGGGGGGAGGTGGAGTACTTC. Its protein is CASSLAGGEVEYF.

The CDR3 DNA is TGTGCCAGCAGCTTAGCCAGCAGGGAAGGATACGGGGAGCTGTTTTTT. Translation gives CASSLASREGYGELFF. This rearrangement joins TRBV7-8 to TRBJ2-2; weak D call: TRBD1 (5 bases). CDR1 is SGHVS and CDR2 is FQNEAQ in the germline V gene. The CDR3 is made up of 16 amino acids. Trimming took 0 bases from V and 7 from J, leaving 15 bases between them.

The rearrangement joins TRBV5-1 to TRBJ2-7, with D possibly TRBD1 on 5 matching bases. The CDR3 totals 13 residues. V was pared by 5 bases and J by 7 bases, with 16 bases between. Germline assignment: CDR1 SGHRS and CDR2 YFSETQ. The CDR3 protein is CASSTGSFAEQYF. CDR3 coding DNA: TGCGCCAGCAGTACAGGATCTTTCGCAGAGCAGTACTTC.

The rearrangement links TRBV30 to TRBJ1-5; a weak D match, TRBD1 (6 bases). Germline CDR1 GTSNPN, CDR2 SVGIG (reference sequence). The germline V and J ends were trimmed by 8 bases and 1 base, with 12 bases remaining between them. The CDR3 extends over 13 amino acids. CDR3: CAGGRGSNQPQHF. The CDR3 region has the DNA TGTGCCGGGGGAAGGGGGAGCAATCAGCCCCAGCATTTT.

CDR3 sequence: CASSYETAGPYEQFF. The CDR3, as DNA: TGTGCCAGCAGTTATGAGACAGCCGGTCCGTATGAGCAGTTCTTC. V and J are TRBV6-5 and TRBJ2-1; tentatively, D is TRBD1 (5 bases). The CDR3 covers 15 residues. Looked up from germline, CDR1 is MNHEY and CDR2 is SVGAGI. Trimming removed 3 bases from V and 8 bases from J, with 17 bases in between.

V is TRBV28 and J is TRBJ2-7, with D possibly being TRBD1 (6 bases). V lost 6 bases to trimming and J lost 0 bases, with 12 bases between them. Germline V lookup: CDR1 MDHEN, CDR2 SYDVKM. The length of the CDR3 is 14 residues. The CDR3 is CASRLTGSSYEQYF. CDR3 bases: TGTGCCAGCAGATTGACAGGAAGCTCCTACGAGCAGTACTTC.

This clone was counted a few times. The V and J genes are TRBV4-2 and TRBJ1-2, with unresolved D. Germline V lookup: CDR1 LGHNA, CDR2 YNFKEQ. V was shortened by 4 bases and J by 8 bases, with 17 bases between the two germline ends. The CDR3 runs to 14 residues. This CDR3 reads CASSPSNPTGGYTF. The CDR3 nucleotides read TGTGCCAGCAGCCCCAGCAACCCGACTGGCGGCTACACCTTC.